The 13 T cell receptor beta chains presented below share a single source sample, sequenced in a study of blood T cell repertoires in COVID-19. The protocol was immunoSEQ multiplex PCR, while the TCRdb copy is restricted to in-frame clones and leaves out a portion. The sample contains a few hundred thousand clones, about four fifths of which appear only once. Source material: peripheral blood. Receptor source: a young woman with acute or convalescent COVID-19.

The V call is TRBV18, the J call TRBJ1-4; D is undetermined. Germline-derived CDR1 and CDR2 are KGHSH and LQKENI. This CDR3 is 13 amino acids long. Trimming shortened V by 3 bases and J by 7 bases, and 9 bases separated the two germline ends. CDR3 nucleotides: TGTGCCAGCTCACCGGGTCAGGTTGAAAAACTGTTTTTT. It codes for CASSPGQVEKLFF.

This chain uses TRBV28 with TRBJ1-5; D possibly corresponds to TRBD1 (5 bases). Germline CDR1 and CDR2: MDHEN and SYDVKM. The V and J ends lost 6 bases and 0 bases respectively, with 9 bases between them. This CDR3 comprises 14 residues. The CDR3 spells CASSFQGSNQPQHF. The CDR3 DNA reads TGTGCCAGCAGCTTTCAGGGTAGCAATCAGCCCCAGCATTTT.

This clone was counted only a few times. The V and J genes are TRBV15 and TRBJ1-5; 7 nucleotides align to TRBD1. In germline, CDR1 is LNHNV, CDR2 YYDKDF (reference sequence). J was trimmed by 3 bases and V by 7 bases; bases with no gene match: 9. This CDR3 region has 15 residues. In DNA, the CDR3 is TGTGCCACCACGCAGGGACAGCCAAACAATCAGCCCCAGCATTTT. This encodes CATTQGQPNNQPQHF.

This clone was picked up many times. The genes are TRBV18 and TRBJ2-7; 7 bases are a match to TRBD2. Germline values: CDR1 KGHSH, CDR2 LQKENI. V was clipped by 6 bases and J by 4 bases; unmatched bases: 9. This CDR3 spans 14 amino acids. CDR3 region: CASSGTTQDYEQYF. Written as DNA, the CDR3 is TGTGCCAGCTCCGGGACTACGCAAGATTACGAGCAGTACTTC.

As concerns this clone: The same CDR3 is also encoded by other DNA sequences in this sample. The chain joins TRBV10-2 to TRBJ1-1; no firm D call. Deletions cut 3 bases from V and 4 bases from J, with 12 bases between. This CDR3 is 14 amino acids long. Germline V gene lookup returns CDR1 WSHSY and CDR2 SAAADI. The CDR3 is CASSEGVLGTEAFF. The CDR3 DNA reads TGCGCCAGCAGTGAAGGAGTATTGGGCACTGAAGCTTTCTTT.

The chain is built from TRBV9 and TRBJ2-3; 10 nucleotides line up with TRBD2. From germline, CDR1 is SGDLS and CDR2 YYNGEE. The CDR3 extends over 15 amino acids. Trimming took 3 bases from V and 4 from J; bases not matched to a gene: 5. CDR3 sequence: CASSAAGGNADTQYF. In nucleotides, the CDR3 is TGTGCCAGCAGCGCAGCGGGAGGGAATGCAGATACGCAGTATTTT.

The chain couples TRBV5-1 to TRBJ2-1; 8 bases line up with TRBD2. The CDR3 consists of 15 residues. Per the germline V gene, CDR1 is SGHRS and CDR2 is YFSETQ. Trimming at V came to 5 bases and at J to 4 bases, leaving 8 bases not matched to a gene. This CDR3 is CASRESGSSYNEQFF. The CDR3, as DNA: TGCGCCAGCAGGGAGAGCGGGAGTTCATACAATGAGCAGTTCTTC.

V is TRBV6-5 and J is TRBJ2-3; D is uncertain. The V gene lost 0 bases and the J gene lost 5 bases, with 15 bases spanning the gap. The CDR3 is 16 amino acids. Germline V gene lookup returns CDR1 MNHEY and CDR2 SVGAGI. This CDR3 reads CASSYSNRRFEDTQYF. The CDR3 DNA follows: TGTGCCAGCAGTTACTCGAATAGGCGGTTTGAAGATACGCAGTATTTT.

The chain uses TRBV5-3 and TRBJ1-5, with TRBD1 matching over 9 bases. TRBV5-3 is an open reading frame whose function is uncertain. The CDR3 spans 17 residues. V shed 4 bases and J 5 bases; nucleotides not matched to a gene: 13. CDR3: CARSAGQGEARYQPQHF. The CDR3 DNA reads TGTGCCAGAAGCGCGGGACAGGGCGAGGCTCGGTATCAGCCCCAGCATTTT.

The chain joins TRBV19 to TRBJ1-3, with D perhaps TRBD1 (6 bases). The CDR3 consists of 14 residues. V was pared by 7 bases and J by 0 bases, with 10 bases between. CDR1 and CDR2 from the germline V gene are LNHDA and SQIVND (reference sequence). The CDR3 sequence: CASTGAYSGNTIYF. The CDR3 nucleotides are TGTGCCAGTACAGGGGCCTACTCTGGAAACACCATATATTTT.

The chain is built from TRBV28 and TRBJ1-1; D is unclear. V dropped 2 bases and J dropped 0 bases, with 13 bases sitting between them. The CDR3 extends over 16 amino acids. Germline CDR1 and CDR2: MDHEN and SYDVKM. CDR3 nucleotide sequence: TGTGCCAGCAGTTTAAACCGGGGAAACTTGAACACTGAAGCTTTCTTT. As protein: CASSLNRGNLNTEAFF.

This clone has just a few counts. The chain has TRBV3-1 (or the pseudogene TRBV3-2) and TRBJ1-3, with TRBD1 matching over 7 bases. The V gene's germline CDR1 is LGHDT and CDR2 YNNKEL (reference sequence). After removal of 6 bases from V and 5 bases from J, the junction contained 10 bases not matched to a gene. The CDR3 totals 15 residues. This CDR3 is CASSAGGQRRNTIYF. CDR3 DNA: TGTGCCAGCAGTGCGGGGGGACAGAGGCGAAACACCATATATTTT.

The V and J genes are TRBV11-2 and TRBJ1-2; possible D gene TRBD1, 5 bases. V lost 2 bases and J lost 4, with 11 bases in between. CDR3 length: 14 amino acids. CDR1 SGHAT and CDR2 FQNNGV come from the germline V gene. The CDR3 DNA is TGTGCCAGCAGCTTATGGGGCAGCTCCTATGGCTACACCTTC. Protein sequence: CASSLWGSSYGYTF.